This passage covers 9 T cell receptor beta chains from one sample sequenced in a study of chemoradiotherapy in HPV16-positive cancers (dated by TCRdb to the early 2020s). The receptor library was made with the immunoSEQ multiplex PCR assay. Here the immuneACCESS table is served through TCRdb, limited to in-frame sequences with V and J called. Missing clones are a known gap in these copies; in checked studies unresolved V genes cover under half, and the rest lacks a known reason. This sample lists 20,000 to 25,000 clones; more than 85% were detected once. 4.5% of the sample comes from the top ten. The specimen comprised blood, sampled from a patient who underwent chemoradiotherapy. The receptors stem from a human donor with HPV-associated anogenital cancer.

This clone appeared a single time. For the CDR3, the DNA is TGTGCTTCGGGGGTTGCGAACACCGGGGAGCTGTTTTTT. This gives the protein CASGVANTGELFF. The chain carries TRBV2 and TRBJ2-2, with D maybe TRBD2 (6 bases). This CDR3 spans 13 amino acids. The germline V gene encodes CDR1 SNHLY and CDR2 FYNNEI.

The chain recombines TRBV29-1 with TRBJ2-5; D is undetermined. TRBJ2-7 explains the end of the DNA better; the J call may be wrong. The CDR3 is 14 amino acids. Germline lookup yields CDR1 SQVTM and CDR2 ANQGSEA. The CDR3 spells CSVESAEGGYEQYF. The CDR3, as DNA: TGCAGCGTTGAATCTGCGGAAGGTGGCTACGAGCAGTACTTC.

This clone was seen only a few times. The rearrangement joins TRBV27 to TRBJ1-2; 8 bases line up with TRBD1. This CDR3 region has 14 residues. The trim removed 5 bases at V and 6 bases at J, leaving 8 bases unmatched. Germline values: CDR1 MNHEY, CDR2 SMNVEV (reference sequence). In DNA form, the CDR3 reads TGTGCCAGCAGTACTCTTCAGGGGGCTGATGGCTACACCTTC. Protein: CASSTLQGADGYTF.

This rearrangement joins TRBV6-1 to TRBJ2-3; D gene uncertain. The V gene's germline CDR1 is MNHNS and CDR2 SASEGT. V shed 4 bases and J shed 5 bases, with 16 bases lying between them. The CDR3 is made up of 15 amino acids. In DNA form, the CDR3 reads TGTGCCAGCAGTGTATTAAGGCTCGCAGGAGATACGCAGTATTTT. Protein product: CASSVLRLAGDTQYF.

This clone was detected only a few times. The chain is built from TRBV29-1 and TRBJ2-7; possibly TRBD1 or TRBD2 for D (6 bases each). CDR3 length: 11 amino acids. Between the trimmed V and J ends, which lost 4 bases and 6 bases, there was a span of 10 bases. From germline, CDR1 is SQVTM and CDR2 ANQGSEA. Here the CDR3 reads CSVGGATEQYF. In nucleotides, the CDR3 is TGCAGCGTTGGGGGGGCCACCGAGCAGTACTTC.

V gene TRBV7-2 combines with J gene TRBJ2-4; weak D call: TRBD2 (5 bases). V lost 5 bases and J 1 base, leaving 12 bases between the germline ends. The CDR3 is 15 amino acids. In germline, CDR1 is SGHTA, CDR2 FQGNSA. The CDR3 region is CASSPDRGAKNIQYF. The CDR3 DNA reads TGTGCCAGCAGCCCCGATCGGGGTGCCAAAAACATTCAGTACTTC.

This clone was recorded only once. As DNA, the CDR3 is TGCGCCAGCAGCCCAGGAGGGTTGAGGGGGAACACTGAAGCTTTCTTT. Residues: CASSPGGLRGNTEAFF. V usage is TRBV4-1 and J usage is TRBJ1-1; weak D call: TRBD1 (5 bases). CDR3 length equals 16 residues. Trimming removed 4 bases from V and 1 base from J, with 16 bases in between. Germline V gene lookup returns CDR1 MGHRA and CDR2 YSYEKL.

The gene calls are TRBV7-3 and TRBJ2-7; 9 bases align to TRBD1. Trimming removed 5 bases from V and 7 bases from J; junction bases left unmatched: 15. Germline CDR1 reads SGHTA; CDR2 reads FQGTGA. There are 16 residues in the CDR3. The CDR3, as DNA: TGTGCCAGCAGCAGAAGGGGGACAGGGAGTGCAGGGGAGCAGTACTTC. This encodes CASSRRGTGSAGEQYF.

The chain links TRBV5-1 to TRBJ1-6; TRBD1 might be the D (6 bases). Germline assignment: CDR1 SGHRS and CDR2 YFSETQ. CDR3 length: 19 residues. Trimming left V 4 bases short and J 7 bases short, with 27 bases between. The CDR3, as DNA: TGCGCCAGCAGCAGATACTTTCGAGGACTGGACAGACCGAATTCACCCCTCCACTTT. The encoded protein is CASSRYFRGLDRPNSPLHF.